These 20 T cell receptor beta chains were all obtained from the same sample, sequenced in a study of blood T cell repertoires in COVID-19. The method was immunoSEQ multiplex PCR; TCRdb's version includes in-frame clones alone and lacks a portion of them. The table records 120,000 or so clones, 80% to 90% of them present only once. Sequenced: peripheral blood. Receptors originate from a man between 65 and 85 years old with active or convalescent COVID-19.

This clone was detected only once. In DNA, the CDR3 is TGTGCCTGGAGTCCTGGACTAGCGGTTAGCGGGACCCAGTACTTC. It specifies CAWSPGLAVSGTQYF. This sequence joins TRBV30 and TRBJ2-5, with 10 bases lining up with TRBD2. V dropped 2 bases and J dropped 7; count of bases not matched to a gene: 10. This CDR3 is 15 amino acids long. The germline V gene encodes CDR1 GTSNPN and CDR2 SVGIG (reference sequence).

This chain connects TRBV7-8 to TRBJ2-7; TRBD2 aligns across 9 bases. Looked up from germline, CDR1 is SGHVS and CDR2 is FQNEAQ. The V segment lost 0 bases and the J segment 0 bases; nucleotides outside the gene matches: 9. This CDR3 comprises 18 residues. CDR3 sequence: CASSLAGSSGTFSYEQYF. In DNA form, the CDR3 reads TGTGCCAGCAGCTTAGCGGGATCTAGCGGGACCTTCTCCTACGAGCAGTACTTC. The whole variable domain, filled in from reference TRBV7-8 and TRBJ2-7, reads GAGVSQSPRYKVAKRGQDVALRCDPISGHVSLFWYQQALGQGPEFLTYFQNEAQLDKSGLPSDRFFAERPEGSVSTLKIQRTQQEDSAVYLCASSLAGSSGTFSYEQYFGPGTRLTVT.

The V call is TRBV28, the J call TRBJ2-1; 11 nucleotides line up with TRBD2. Looked up from germline, CDR1 is MDHEN and CDR2 is SYDVKM. V was clipped by 2 bases and J by 7 bases; unmatched bases: 7. CDR3 size: 16 residues. The CDR3 nucleotides read TGTGCCAGCAGTTTAGGGTCTAGCGGGAGGAGGAATGAGCAGTTCTTC. Translation gives CASSLGSSGRRNEQFF.

This clone was seen just once. The chain joins TRBV14 to TRBJ2-5; no clear D. The V end was cut by 1 base, the J end by 4 bases, with 4 bases between. Germline CDR1 and CDR2: SGHDN and FVKESK. The CDR3 length is 12 residues. CDR3 nucleotide sequence: TGTGCCAGCAGCCAAGGCGGAGAGACCCAGTACTTC. Amino acid sequence: CASSQGGETQYF.

The rearrangement uses TRBV6-5 and TRBJ2-5, with 9 bases aligning to TRBD1. Trimming took 7 bases from V and 2 from J; bases not matched to a gene: 5. The CDR3 length is 14 residues. From germline, CDR1 is MNHEY and CDR2 SVGAGI. The CDR3 DNA follows: TGTGCCAGCAAGCCCGACAGGGGGCAAGAGACCCAGTACTTC. It specifies CASKPDRGQETQYF.

This chain links TRBV19 with TRBJ2-7; 9 bases are shared with TRBD2. V lost 4 bases, J lost 0 bases, and 4 bases stayed unmatched. The CDR3 is made up of 15 amino acids. CDR1 and CDR2 from the germline V gene are LNHDA and SQIVND (reference sequence). The CDR3 sequence is CASSNSGRPSYEQYF. The CDR3 DNA follows: TGTGCCAGTAGTAATAGCGGGAGACCCTCCTACGAGCAGTACTTC.

This clone was seen only once. The chain recombines TRBV28 with TRBJ1-3; D remains unclear. The CDR3 consists of 15 residues. V lost 5 bases and J lost 1, with 12 bases in between. The germline V gene encodes CDR1 MDHEN and CDR2 SYDVKM. The CDR3, as DNA: TGTGCCAGCAGTGCCACGGGGTGGTCTGGAAACACCATATATTTT. Encoded protein: CASSATGWSGNTIYF.

The rearrangement uses TRBV7-6 and TRBJ2-7; TRBD1 matches at 7 bases. Germline-derived CDR1 and CDR2 are SGHVS and FNYEAQ. V trimming: 4 bases; J trimming: 5 bases; junction bases outside the gene matches: 17. This CDR3 is 17 amino acids long. Here the CDR3 DNA reads TGTGCCAGCAGCTCCGTCCGGGGACAGTTAGGCCCTAACGAGCAGTACTTC. Amino acid sequence: CASSSVRGQLGPNEQYF.

The V call is TRBV2, the J call TRBJ2-1; the D gene is possibly TRBD1 (5 bases). This CDR3 comprises 15 residues. The V end lost 4 bases, the J end lost 7 bases, and 17 bases lay between the germline ends. The germline CDR1 and CDR2 sequences are SNHLY and FYNNEI. The CDR3 region has the DNA TGTGCCAGCAGTGCCACTGGGGCGAGGAGAAATGAGCAGTTCTTC. Translated, it gives CASSATGARRNEQFF.

The V gene is TRBV28, the J gene TRBJ2-5, with 8 bases lining up with TRBD2. This CDR3 has 14 residues. From germline, CDR1 is MDHEN and CDR2 SYDVKM. The V gene end was trimmed by 6 bases and the J gene end by 0 bases; junction bases not matched to a gene: 3. The DNA for the CDR3 is TGTGCCAGCAGCCCCGGGGGGGACCAAGAGACCCAGTACTTC. Translating it yields CASSPGGDQETQYF.

J is TRBJ2-3 and V is TRBV19; 10 bases map to TRBD2. V gave up 7 bases and J gave up 6 bases; unmatched junction bases: 7. Per the germline V gene, CDR1 is LNHDA and CDR2 is SQIVND (reference sequence). The CDR3 extends over 14 amino acids. The CDR3 sequence is CASNKGLATDTQYF. Here the CDR3 DNA reads TGTGCCAGTAACAAGGGACTAGCGACGGATACGCAGTATTTT. Filled out from reference TRBV19 and TRBJ2-3, the complete variable domain reads DGGITQSPKYLFRKEGQNVTLSCEQNLNHDAMYWYRQDPGQGLRLIYYSQIVNDFQKGDIAEGYSVSREKKESFPLTVTSAQKNPTAFYLCASNKGLATDTQYFGPGTRLTVL.

The chain links TRBV28 to TRBJ2-1; 11 bases are a match to TRBD2. This CDR3 comprises 14 residues. The junction had 2 bases not matched to a gene; V was cut back by 6 bases and J by 4 bases. From germline, CDR1 is MDHEN and CDR2 SYDVKM. DNA for the CDR3: TGTGCCAGCAGCGGGACTAGCGGTTACAATGAGCAGTTCTTC. Its translation: CASSGTSGYNEQFF.

V and J are TRBV3-1 (or the pseudogene TRBV3-2) and TRBJ1-4, with 7 positions matching TRBD1. The CDR3 covers 13 residues. The germline V gene has CDR1 LGHDT and CDR2 YNNKEL (reference sequence). The junction had 4 bases not matched to a gene; V was cut back by 5 bases and J by 7 bases. CDR3 region: CASSSRQGEKLFF. CDR3 coding DNA: TGTGCCAGCAGCTCCCGACAGGGTGAAAAACTGTTTTTT.

The chain carries TRBV3-1 (or the pseudogene TRBV3-2) and TRBJ2-1; 12 bases agree with TRBD2. V trimming: 1 base; J trimming: 1 base; junction bases outside the gene matches: 5. The CDR3 has 18 residues. Germline V lookup: CDR1 LGHDT, CDR2 YNNKEL (reference sequence). This chain's CDR3 is CASSQVQLAGGSYNEQFF. CDR3 DNA: TGTGCCAGCAGCCAAGTTCAACTAGCGGGAGGTTCCTACAATGAGCAGTTCTTC.

The chain couples TRBV10-1 to TRBJ1-1, with unresolved D. This CDR3 has 13 residues. With 6 bases removed from V and 1 base from J, the gap between germline ends came to 9 bases. Germline V gene sequence: CDR1 WNHNN, CDR2 SYGVQD (reference sequence). The CDR3 sequence: CASRFVPNTEAFF. The CDR3 DNA reads TGCGCCAGCAGGTTCGTCCCGAACACTGAAGCTTTCTTT.

On this clone: A junction boundary mismatches the germline segment, possibly from a read error. The chain couples TRBV18 to TRBJ1-4, with TRBD1 as a possible D gene (5 bases). The CDR3 contains 15 residues. Germline-derived CDR1 and CDR2 are KGHSH and LQKENI. The DNA of the CDR3 is TGTGCCAGCTCAAGCCAGACAGAACTTAATGAAAACCTGTTTTTT. Residues: CASSSQTELNENLFF.

The V and J genes are TRBV27 and TRBJ2-1; possibly TRBD1 for D (6 bases). CDR1 and CDR2 (germline): MNHEY, SMNVEV (reference sequence). V was shortened by 7 bases and J by 3 bases, with 10 bases between the two germline ends. The CDR3 consists of 13 residues. The CDR3 DNA is TGTGCCAGCATAGGGACACTCTACAATGAGCAGTTCTTC. Its protein product is CASIGTLYNEQFF.

V and J are TRBV6-5 and TRBJ2-1; 11 bases line up with TRBD2. This CDR3 comprises 15 residues. The germline V gene encodes CDR1 MNHEY and CDR2 SVGAGI. V was clipped by 6 bases and J by 7 bases; unmatched bases: 8. The CDR3 loop is CASRLTSGSSNEQFF. In DNA, the CDR3 is TGTGCCAGCAGACTTACTAGCGGGAGTTCAAATGAGCAGTTCTTC.

This clone occurred a few times. J is TRBJ1-1 and V is TRBV7-9; 8 bases match TRBD1. This CDR3 has 14 residues. V was clipped by 3 bases and J by 3 bases; unmatched bases: 3. Germline loops: CDR1 SEHNR, CDR2 FQNEAQ (reference sequence). CDR3 DNA: TGTGCCAGCAGCTTGGGACAGGCGGACACTGAAGCTTTCTTT. The encoded protein is CASSLGQADTEAFF.

The chain uses TRBV6-5 and TRBJ2-5; TRBD1 agrees at 9 bases. The CDR3 totals 15 residues. CDR1 MNHEY and CDR2 SVGAGI come from the germline V gene. V dropped 6 bases and J dropped 4; count of bases not matched to a gene: 9. As DNA, the CDR3 is TGTGCCAGCAGAGGGACAGGGTCTAATGGAGAGACCCAGTACTTC. Protein sequence: CASRGTGSNGETQYF.